The next 5 T cell receptor beta chains were all read from a single sample in a study of blood T cell repertoires in COVID-19. The method was immunoSEQ multiplex PCR; TCRdb's version includes in-frame clones alone and lacks a portion of them. The sample lists 200,000 or so clones, roughly 79% occurring once. The sequenced sample was peripheral blood. The receptors stem from a woman of 80 years or more with COVID-19, enrolled during active disease.

This chain's CDR3 is CASSLMGQGIDEQFF. The CDR3 nucleotides are TGCGCCAGCAGCTTGATGGGACAGGGAATCGATGAGCAGTTCTTC. V gene TRBV5-1 combines with J gene TRBJ2-1, with 9 bases identical to TRBD1. The CDR3 covers 15 residues. In germline, CDR1 is SGHRS, CDR2 YFSETQ. Trimming cost V 1 base and J 8 bases; bases outside gene matches: 7.

J is TRBJ2-3 and V is TRBV7-9; 10 bases align to TRBD1. In germline, CDR1 is SEHNR, CDR2 FQNEAQ (reference sequence). V gave up 5 bases and J gave up 5 bases; unmatched junction bases: 7. The CDR3 is made up of 15 amino acids. CDR3 DNA: TGTGCCAGCAGCCCCGGACAGGGGGGAATAGATACGCAGTATTTT. It translates to CASSPGQGGIDTQYF. Looking up the rest from reference TRBV7-9 and TRBJ2-3 gives the full variable domain: DTGVSQNPRHKITKRGQNVTFRCDPISEHNRLYWYRQTLGQGPEFLTYFQNEAQLEKSRLLSDRFSAERPKGSFSTLEIQRTEQGDSAMYLCASSPGQGGIDTQYFGPGTRLTVL.

V is TRBV11-2 and J is TRBJ2-7, with TRBD2 identical over 12 bases. V was pared by 1 base and J by 6 bases, with 4 bases of the junction left unmatched. Per germline, CDR1 SGHAT and CDR2 FQNNGV. This CDR3 has 15 amino acids. DNA of the CDR3: TGTGCCAGCAGCTTAGGTCTAGCGGGAGGGGTCGAGCAGTACTTC. Translating gives CASSLGLAGGVEQYF.

The chain recombines TRBV3-1 (or the pseudogene TRBV3-2) with TRBJ1-3; 8 bases match TRBD1. Looked up from germline, CDR1 is LGHDT and CDR2 is YNNKEL (reference sequence). This CDR3 has 14 amino acids. The junction had 2 bases not matched to a gene; V was cut back by 3 bases and J by 4 bases. CDR3 sequence (DNA): TGTGCCAGCAGCCACGGGGACAGGGGAAACACCATATATTTT. Protein: CASSHGDRGNTIYF.

The rearrangement joins TRBV11-1 to TRBJ1-1; no reliable D call. With 5 bases removed from V and 0 bases from J, the gap between germline ends came to 7 bases. Germline CDR1 SGHAT, CDR2 FQDESV (reference sequence). The CDR3 is made up of 13 amino acids. The CDR3 coding sequence is TGTGCCAGCAGCCCTCGGTTGAACACTGAAGCTTTCTTT. Translating gives CASSPRLNTEAFF.